The source of this T cell receptor (beta chain) is a study of tumor and adjacent non-tumor tissue in lung cancer. The wider study: The patients, 10 men and five or six women, were about 30 to 85 with stage I to III disease.

The CDR3 spans 10 residues. Per the germline V gene, CDR1 is MDHEN and CDR2 is SYDVKM. The template was RNA from unsorted bulk tissue. A word on this clonotype: Mismatch with germline at one junction end may stem from a read error.

Three rounds of nested PCR, following a modified ARM-PCR protocol, produced the TCRbeta library. Using its own MiXCR run on the multiplex PCR reads, TCRdb lists one record per CDR3 protein. The sample includes approximately 75,000 distinct CDR3 sequences, under 85% of them seen just once. Sequencing was carried out using lung tumor tissue. The receptor's source is a woman aged 45-65 years with non-small cell lung cancer. V gene TRBV28 combines with J gene TRBJ1-2; D unresolved. Written as DNA, the CDR3 is TGTGTCAGCAGCCGATCAGGTTACACCTTC. Amino acid sequence: CVSSRSGYTF.